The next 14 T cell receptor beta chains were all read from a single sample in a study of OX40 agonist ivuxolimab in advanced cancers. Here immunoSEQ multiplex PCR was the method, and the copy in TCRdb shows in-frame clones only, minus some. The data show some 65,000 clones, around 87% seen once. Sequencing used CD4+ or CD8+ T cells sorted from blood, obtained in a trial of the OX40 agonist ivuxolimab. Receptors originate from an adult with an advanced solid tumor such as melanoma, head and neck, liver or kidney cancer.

The CDR3 DNA is TGCGCCAGCAGTGACTTGGGGCTCGGCGAGCAGTACTTC. This translates into CASSDLGLGEQYF. The chain combines TRBV10-1 with TRBJ2-7, with D maybe TRBD1 (5 bases). With 3 bases removed from V and 6 bases from J, the gap between germline ends came to 12 bases. This CDR3 is built from 13 residues. Germline CDR1 WNHNN, CDR2 SYGVQD (reference sequence).

The DNA for the CDR3 is TGTGCCAGCTCCAAGGTGGGACAGGGAGAAGAGACCCAGTACTTC. It codes for CASSKVGQGEETQYF. The genes are TRBV18 and TRBJ2-5, with 9 bases fitting TRBD1. With V trimmed by 6 bases and J by 3 bases, 8 bases remained unmatched. The CDR3 is made up of 15 amino acids. From germline, CDR1 is KGHSH and CDR2 LQKENI. Looking up the rest from reference TRBV18 and TRBJ2-5 gives the full variable domain: NAGVMQNPRHLVRRRGQEARLRCSPMKGHSHVYWYRQLPEEGLKFMVYLQKENIIDESGMPKERFSAEFPKEGPSILRIQQVVRGDSAAYFCASSKVGQGEETQYFGPGTRLLVL.

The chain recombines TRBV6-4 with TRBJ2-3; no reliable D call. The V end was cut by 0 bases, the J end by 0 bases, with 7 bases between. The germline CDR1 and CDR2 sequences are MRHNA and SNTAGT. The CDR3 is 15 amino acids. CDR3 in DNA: TGTGCCAGCAGTGACTCGCCCTTGAGCACAGATACGCAGTATTTT. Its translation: CASSDSPLSTDTQYF.

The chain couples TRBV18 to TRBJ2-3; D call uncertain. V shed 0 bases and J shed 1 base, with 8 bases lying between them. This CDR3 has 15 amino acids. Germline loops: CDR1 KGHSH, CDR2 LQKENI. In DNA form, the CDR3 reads TGTGCCAGCTCACCACCGGGCCGACGCACAGATACGCAGTATTTT. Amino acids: CASSPPGRRTDTQYF.

CDR3 DNA sequence: TGTGCCAGTAGTATAGAAGGCACGGCAAGCACTGAAGCTTTCTTT. It specifies CASSIEGTASTEAFF. V usage is TRBV19 and J usage is TRBJ1-1; D gene uncertain. From germline, CDR1 is LNHDA and CDR2 SQIVND (reference sequence). The length of the CDR3 is 15 residues. V lost 0 bases and J lost 4, with 12 bases in between.

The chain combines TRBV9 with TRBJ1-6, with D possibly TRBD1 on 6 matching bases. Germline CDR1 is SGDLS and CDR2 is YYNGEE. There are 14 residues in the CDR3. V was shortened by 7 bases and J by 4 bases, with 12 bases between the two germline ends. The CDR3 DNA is TGTGCCAGCGGGGGCTTACCTTATAATTCACCCCTCCACTTT. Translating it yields CASGGLPYNSPLHF.

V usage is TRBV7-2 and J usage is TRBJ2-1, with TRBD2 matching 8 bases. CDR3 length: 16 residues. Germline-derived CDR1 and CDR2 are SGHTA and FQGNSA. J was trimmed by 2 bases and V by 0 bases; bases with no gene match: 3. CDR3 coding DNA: TGTGCCAGCAGCTTAGCGCGAGCGGGGGCCTACAATGAGCAGTTCTTC. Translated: CASSLARAGAYNEQFF.

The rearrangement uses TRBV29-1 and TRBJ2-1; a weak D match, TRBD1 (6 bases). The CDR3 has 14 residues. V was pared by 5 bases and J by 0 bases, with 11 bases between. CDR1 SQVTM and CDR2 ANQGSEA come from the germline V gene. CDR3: CSVWTESSYNEQFF. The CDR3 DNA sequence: TGCAGCGTTTGGACAGAGAGCTCCTACAATGAGCAGTTCTTC.

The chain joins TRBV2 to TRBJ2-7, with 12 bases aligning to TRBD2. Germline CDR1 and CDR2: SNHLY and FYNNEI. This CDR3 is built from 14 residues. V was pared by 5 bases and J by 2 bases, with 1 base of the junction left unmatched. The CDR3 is CASSLAGGPYEQYF. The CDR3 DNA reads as TGTGCCAGCAGTCTAGCGGGGGGGCCCTACGAGCAGTACTTC.

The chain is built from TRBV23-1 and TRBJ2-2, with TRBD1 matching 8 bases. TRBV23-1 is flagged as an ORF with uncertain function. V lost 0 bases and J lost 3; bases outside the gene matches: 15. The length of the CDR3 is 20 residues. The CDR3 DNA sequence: TGCGCCAGCAGTCAATCGGTTGCAGGGGGCCTGGGAGAGGACACCGGGGAGCTGTTTTTT. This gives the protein CASSQSVAGGLGEDTGELFF.

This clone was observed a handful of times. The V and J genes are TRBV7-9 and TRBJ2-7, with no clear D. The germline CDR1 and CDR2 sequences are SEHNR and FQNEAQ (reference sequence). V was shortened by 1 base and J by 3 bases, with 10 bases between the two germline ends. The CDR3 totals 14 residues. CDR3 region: CASSLGQENYEQYF. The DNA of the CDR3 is TGTGCCAGCAGCTTAGGGCAGGAGAACTACGAGCAGTACTTC.

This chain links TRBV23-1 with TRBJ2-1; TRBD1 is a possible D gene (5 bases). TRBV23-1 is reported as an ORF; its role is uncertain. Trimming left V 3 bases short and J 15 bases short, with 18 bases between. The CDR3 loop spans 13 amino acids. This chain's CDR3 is CASSHCFRVRPFF. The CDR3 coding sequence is TGCGCCAGCAGTCACTGCTTCAGGGTCCGGCCGTTCTTC.

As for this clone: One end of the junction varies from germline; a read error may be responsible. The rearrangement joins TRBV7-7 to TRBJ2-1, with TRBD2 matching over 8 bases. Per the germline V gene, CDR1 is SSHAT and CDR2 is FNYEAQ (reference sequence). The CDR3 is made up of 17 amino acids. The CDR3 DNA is TGTGCTAGCAGCTTAGCGGGTAGCGGGGTAGGCTACAATGAGCAGTTCTTC. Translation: CASSLAGSGVGYNEQFF.

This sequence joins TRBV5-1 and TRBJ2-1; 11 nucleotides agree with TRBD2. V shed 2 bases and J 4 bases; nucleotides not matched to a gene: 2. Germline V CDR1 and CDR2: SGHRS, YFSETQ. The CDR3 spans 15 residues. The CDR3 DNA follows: TGCGCCAGCAGCTTCACTAGCGGGGGTTACAATGAGCAGTTCTTC. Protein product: CASSFTSGGYNEQFF.